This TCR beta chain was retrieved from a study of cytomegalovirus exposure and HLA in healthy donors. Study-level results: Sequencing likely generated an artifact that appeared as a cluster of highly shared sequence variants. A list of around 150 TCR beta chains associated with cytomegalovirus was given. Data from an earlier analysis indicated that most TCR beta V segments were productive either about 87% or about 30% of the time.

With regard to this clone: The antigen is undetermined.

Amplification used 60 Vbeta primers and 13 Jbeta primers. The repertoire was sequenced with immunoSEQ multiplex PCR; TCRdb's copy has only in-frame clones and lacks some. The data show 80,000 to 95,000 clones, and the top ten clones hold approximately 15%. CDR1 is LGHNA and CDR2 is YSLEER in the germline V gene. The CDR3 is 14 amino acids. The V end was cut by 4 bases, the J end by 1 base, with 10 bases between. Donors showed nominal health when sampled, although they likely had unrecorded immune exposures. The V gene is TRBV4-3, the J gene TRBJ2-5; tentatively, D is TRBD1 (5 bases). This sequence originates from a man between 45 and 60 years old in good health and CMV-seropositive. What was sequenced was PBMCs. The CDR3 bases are TGCGCCAGCAGCCCATTGGGGCTCCAAGAGACCCAGTACTTC. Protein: CASSPLGLQETQYF.